The next 18 T cell receptor beta chains were all read from a single sample in a study of blood T cell repertoires in COVID-19. Here immunoSEQ multiplex PCR was the method, and the copy in TCRdb shows in-frame clones only, minus some. The sample comprises under 400,000 clones, roughly 89% of which are singletons, and 6% to 7.5% rests with the top ten. Sequenced material: peripheral blood. The receptors were gathered from a man in his late teens or twenties with active or convalescent COVID-19.

The chain couples TRBV6-5 to TRBJ2-2, with a weak D call TRBD1 (5 bases). This CDR3 contains 15 residues. The ends were cut back, 4 bases at V and 4 bases at J, with 13 bases in the middle. Germline V gene lookup returns CDR1 MNHEY and CDR2 SVGAGI. The CDR3 reads CASSSPYRSTGELFF. The CDR3 DNA reads as TGTGCCAGCAGTTCCCCTTACAGGTCCACCGGGGAGCTGTTTTTT.

The chain couples TRBV7-8 to TRBJ2-7; perhaps TRBD2 as D (6 bases). CDR3 length: 14 amino acids. Looked up from germline, CDR1 is SGHVS and CDR2 is FQNEAQ. Trimming took off 5 bases at V and 2 bases at J, with 13 bases between the two ends. The CDR3 reads CASSLGGPTYEQYF. The CDR3 nucleotides are TGTGCCAGCAGCCTCGGGGGTCCTACCTACGAGCAGTACTTC. The whole variable domain, remainder taken from reference TRBV7-8 and TRBJ2-7, is GAGVSQSPRYKVAKRGQDVALRCDPISGHVSLFWYQQALGQGPEFLTYFQNEAQLDKSGLPSDRFFAERPEGSVSTLKIQRTQQEDSAVYLCASSLGGPTYEQYFGPGTRLTVT.

The chain joins TRBV7-2 to TRBJ1-6; perhaps TRBD1 as D (6 bases). The germline gives CDR1 SGHTA, CDR2 FQGNSA. The CDR3 totals 14 residues. V lost 1 base and J 6 bases, leaving 7 bases between the germline ends. The CDR3 DNA reads TGTGCCAGCAGCTTAGGACAGGTTAATTCACCCCTCCACTTT. It is translated as CASSLGQVNSPLHF.

This clone occurred a few times. The J gene is TRBJ2-1, the V gene TRBV5-1, with 10 bases that match TRBD2. The CDR3 extends over 15 amino acids. The trim removed 4 bases at V and 4 bases at J, leaving 5 bases unmatched. Germline values: CDR1 SGHRS, CDR2 YFSETQ. For the CDR3, the DNA is TGCGCCAGCAGCGTTCTAGCGGGGGATTACAATGAGCAGTTCTTC. It is translated as CASSVLAGDYNEQFF.

The V and J genes are TRBV24-1 and TRBJ1-5; the D is unclear. Germline loops: CDR1 KGHDR, CDR2 SFDVKD. V lost 5 bases and J 2 bases, leaving 6 bases between the germline ends. The CDR3 consists of 13 residues. The CDR3 nucleotides are TGTGCCACCAGTGTCCCGGGCAATCAGCCCCAGCATTTT. Protein: CATSVPGNQPQHF.

This chain connects TRBV27 to TRBJ1-1; 9 nucleotides agree with TRBD1. Germline trimming cut 3 bases from V and 4 bases from J; bases unmatched to any gene: 12. CDR1 is MNHEY and CDR2 is SMNVEV in the germline V gene (reference sequence). CDR3 length: 17 amino acids. For the CDR3, the DNA is TGTGCCAGCAGTTTCTATAGAGGACAGGGGATGGGCACTGAAGCTTTCTTT. Its protein product is CASSFYRGQGMGTEAFF.

The chain is built from TRBV25-1 and TRBJ2-3; possibly TRBD2 for D (6 bases). The CDR3 runs 14 residues. The ends were cut back, 3 bases at V and 0 bases at J, with 7 bases in the middle. Per the germline V gene, CDR1 is MGHDK and CDR2 is SYGVNS. The CDR3 reads CASSDLASTDTQYF. The CDR3 coding sequence is TGTGCCAGCAGTGACCTAGCGAGCACAGATACGCAGTATTTT. Full variable domain (rest looked up from reference TRBV25-1 and TRBJ2-3): EADIYQTPRYLVIGTGKKITLECSQTMGHDKMYWYQQDPGMELHLIHYSYGVNSTEKGDLSSESTVSRIRTEHFPLTLESARPSHTSQYLCASSDLASTDTQYFGPGTRLTVL.

This clone was seen only a few times. This chain uses TRBV9 with TRBJ1-4; 7 bases fit TRBD1. The V gene end was trimmed by 3 bases and the J gene end by 8 bases; junction bases not matched to a gene: 10. The CDR3 runs 15 residues. Germline CDR1 is SGDLS and CDR2 is YYNGEE. This CDR3 is CASSGRTGSDEKLFF. The CDR3 region has the DNA TGTGCCAGCAGCGGGAGGACAGGCTCGGACGAAAAACTGTTTTTT.

The chain couples TRBV7-3 to TRBJ2-1; 9 bases match TRBD2. With V trimmed by 5 bases and J by 2 bases, 10 bases remained unmatched. CDR3 length: 17 residues. Germline loops: CDR1 SGHTA, CDR2 FQGTGA. CDR3 sequence: CASSRTKGLAPYNEQFF. Here the CDR3 DNA reads TGTGCCAGCAGCCGAACAAAGGGACTAGCCCCCTACAATGAGCAGTTCTTC.

CDR3 coding DNA: TGTGCCAGCAGTTACTCGAGTTTCTCCATCAATGAGCAGTTCTTC. This translates into CASSYSSFSINEQFF. This sequence joins TRBV6-2 or TRBV6-3 and TRBJ2-1; D ambiguous. The CDR3 has 15 residues. CDR1 is MNHEY, CDR2 SVGEGT, per germline. V gave up 0 bases and J gave up 6 bases, with 12 bases separating them.

This chain uses TRBV21-1 with TRBJ2-5; the table's D gene call, TRBD1, was not cross checked with the DNA. TRBV21-1 is termed a pseudogene. The CDR3 runs to 14 residues. CDR3 in DNA: TGTGCCAGCAGGGGGACAGGGGGGCAAGAGACCCAGTACTTC. As protein: CASRGTGGQETQYF.

The chain joins TRBV9 to TRBJ2-2; a weak D match, TRBD2 (5 bases). Germline CDR1 is SGDLS and CDR2 is YYNGEE. Trimming removed 4 bases from V and 1 base from J, with 14 bases in between. CDR3 length: 16 residues. The CDR3 sequence: CASSPDVAGNTGELFF. CDR3 nucleotides: TGTGCCAGCAGCCCCGACGTGGCGGGGAACACCGGGGAGCTGTTTTTT.

The chain joins TRBV7-2 to TRBJ1-3, with 7 bases matching TRBD1. J lost 0 bases, V lost 5 bases, and 7 bases had no gene match. Germline V lookup: CDR1 SGHTA, CDR2 FQGNSA. This CDR3 has 16 residues. The CDR3 loop is CASSMDRFPSGNTIYF. The CDR3 DNA reads as TGTGCCAGCAGCATGGACAGGTTCCCCTCTGGAAACACCATATATTTT.

This clone was recorded once. The chain employs TRBV20-1 and TRBJ1-4, with 9 bases that match TRBD1. Germline CDR1 reads DFQATT; CDR2 reads SNEGSKA (reference sequence). CDR3 length: 20 amino acids. V was pared by 3 bases and J by 4 bases, with 21 bases of the junction left unmatched. The CDR3 sequence: CSASPPTGQGFPYLNEKLFF. The DNA for the CDR3 is TGCAGTGCTAGTCCGCCCACCGGACAGGGGTTCCCTTACCTTAATGAAAAACTGTTTTTT.

The J gene is TRBJ1-5, the V gene TRBV6-4; the D gene is possibly TRBD1 (5 bases). This CDR3 is built from 13 residues. Germline V CDR1 and CDR2: MRHNA, SNTAGT. The V and J ends lost 6 bases and 9 bases respectively, with 15 bases between them. The CDR3 region is CASRPGRVRPQHF. The CDR3 DNA follows: TGTGCCAGCAGGCCTGGCAGGGTACGGCCCCAGCATTTT.

The V call is TRBV29-1, the J call TRBJ2-7; unclear D gene. Germline V gives CDR1 SQVTM, CDR2 ANQGSEA. V gave up 3 bases and J gave up 7 bases, with 10 bases separating them. CDR3 length: 11 residues. CDR3 residues: CSVDQRSEQYF. CDR3 in DNA: TGCAGCGTTGATCAGCGCTCGGAGCAGTACTTC.

This clone came up once. The V call is TRBV3-1 (or the pseudogene TRBV3-2), the J call TRBJ1-6; maybe TRBD1 (6 bases). The CDR3 runs to 12 residues. In germline, CDR1 is LGHDT, CDR2 YNNKEL (reference sequence). V was clipped by 10 bases and J by 8 bases, with 12 bases between them. In nucleotides, the CDR3 is TGTGCCACCACCAGGGGCGATTCACCCCTCCACTTT. This translates into CATTRGDSPLHF.

The chain carries TRBV29-1 and TRBJ2-5, with 9 nucleotides matching TRBD1. Germline values: CDR1 SQVTM, CDR2 ANQGSEA. V lost 1 base to trimming and J lost 1 base; unmatched junction nucleotides: 1. This CDR3 is built from 14 residues. The CDR3 reads CSVEGTGAQETQYF. Written as DNA, the CDR3 is TGCAGCGTTGAAGGGACAGGGGCCCAAGAGACCCAGTACTTC. Filled out from reference TRBV29-1 and TRBJ2-5, the complete variable domain reads SAVISQKPSRDICQRGTSLTIQCQVDSQVTMMFWYRQQPGQSLTLIATANQGSEATYESGFVIDKFPISRPNLTFSTLTVSNMSPEDSSIYLCSVEGTGAQETQYFGPGTRLLVL.